The 10 T cell receptor beta chains below all came from one sample that was sequenced in a study of radiation and T cells in renal cell carcinoma. Treatment noted: treatment-naive control, cytoreductive nephrectomy. Libraries were prepared by immunoSEQ multiplex PCR; TCRdb keeps only in-frame clonotypes and omits some of them. The data hold about 14,000 clones, with roughly three fifths observed a single time. This material consisted of tumor tissue, taken from a patient whose treatment was nephrectomy without radiotherapy. The receptor source for this set is a man in his fifties with renal cell carcinoma.

This clone is medium-sized by share. The chain joins TRBV27 to TRBJ2-3; possibly TRBD1 for D (6 bases). V was shortened by 2 bases and J by 0 bases, with 12 bases between the two germline ends. The CDR3 spans 16 residues. Per the germline V gene, CDR1 is MNHEY and CDR2 is SMNVEV (reference sequence). CDR3 loop: CASSLTAGDSTDTQYF. Written as DNA, the CDR3 is TGTGCCAGCAGTTTAACGGCAGGGGACAGCACAGATACGCAGTATTTT.

The chain combines TRBV6-6 with TRBJ2-7; TRBD1 might be the D (5 bases). The CDR3 spans 13 residues. CDR1 is MNHNY and CDR2 is SVGAGI in the germline V gene (reference sequence). Trimming removed 2 bases from V and 7 bases from J, with 12 bases in between. The CDR3 protein is CASSYVRAGEQYF. In DNA form, the CDR3 reads TGTGCCAGCAGTTACGTCAGGGCAGGGGAGCAGTACTTC.

This clone has a handful of counts. This chain joins TRBV7-6 and TRBJ2-7; D might be TRBD1 or TRBD2, each matching 5 bases. V lost 1 base to trimming and J lost 1 base, with 11 bases between them. The CDR3 is made up of 15 amino acids. Germline values: CDR1 SGHVS, CDR2 FNYEAQ. CDR3: CASSLGVGDSYEQYF. The CDR3 DNA follows: TGTGCCAGCAGCTTAGGAGTGGGGGATTCCTACGAGCAGTACTTC.

This clone is medium-sized by share. This chain links TRBV2 with TRBJ2-5; D is uncertain. This CDR3 is 11 amino acids long. The V and J ends lost 2 bases and 11 bases respectively, with 9 bases between them. Germline V gene lookup returns CDR1 SNHLY and CDR2 FYNNEI. CDR3 DNA: TGTGCCAGCAGTGAATACTCCCCGCAGTACTTC. Its translation: CASSEYSPQYF.

CDR3 DNA: TGTGCCAGCAGTTCGGGCAGGGGGCGTACTGAAGCTTTCTTT. Protein sequence: CASSSGRGRTEAFF. The rearrangement links TRBV6-5 to TRBJ1-1, with TRBD1 matching 8 bases. The germline V gene encodes CDR1 MNHEY and CDR2 SVGAGI. This CDR3 spans 14 amino acids. J gave up 5 bases and V 4 bases, and 6 bases lay outside the gene matches.

This chain links TRBV5-4 with TRBJ1-1; D is ambiguous. Trimming pared 4 bases from V and 11 bases from J, leaving 18 bases between. CDR1 and CDR2 (germline): SGHNT, YYREEE (reference sequence). The CDR3 runs 13 residues. The chain's CDR3 is CASSQPGHIGAFF. CDR3 in DNA: TGTGCCAGCAGCCAACCTGGGCATATCGGGGCTTTCTTT.

The chain's CDR3 is CATKRASGNEQYF. The CDR3 nucleotides read TGCGCCACCAAACGGGCTAGCGGGAACGAGCAGTACTTC. The genes are TRBV5-1 and TRBJ2-7, with TRBD2 matching over 9 bases. CDR1 is SGHRS and CDR2 is YFSETQ in the germline V gene. The length of the CDR3 is 13 residues. J was trimmed by 5 bases and V by 9 bases; bases with no gene match: 9. The variable domain in full, with the rest retrieved from reference TRBV5-1 and TRBJ2-7, is KAGVTQTPRYLIKTRGQQVTLSCSPISGHRSVSWYQQTPGQGLQFLFEYFSETQRNKGNFPGRFSGRQFSNSRSEMNVSTLELGDSALYLCATKRASGNEQYFGPGTRLTVT.

This clone was seen a few times. V is TRBV7-3 and J is TRBJ2-2; TRBD1 or TRBD2 may be the D gene (5 bases each). The CDR3 runs to 13 residues. Germline values: CDR1 SGHTA, CDR2 FQGTGA. V gave up 3 bases and J gave up 3 bases, with 5 bases separating them. For the CDR3, the DNA is TGTGCCAGCAGCTTGGGGGACACCGGGGAGCTGTTTTTT. Its translation: CASSLGDTGELFF.

The chain has TRBV2 and TRBJ2-3; 9 positions agree with TRBD2. In germline, CDR1 is SNHLY, CDR2 FYNNEI. The CDR3 is made up of 15 amino acids. The J segment lost 7 bases and the V segment lost 2 bases, leaving 7 bases of the junction unmatched. DNA of the CDR3: TGTGCCAGCAGTGAACTTGGCGGGGGGGAATATACGCAGTATTTT. Translated: CASSELGGGEYTQYF.

The sample holds one count of this clone. The chain employs TRBV2 and TRBJ2-3; 8 positions match TRBD2. This CDR3 region has 18 residues. CDR1 and CDR2 (germline): SNHLY, FYNNEI. With 0 bases clipped from V and 0 bases from J, the junction kept 8 bases outside the gene matches. The CDR3 loop reads CASSEALLAVPSTDTQYF. Here the CDR3 DNA reads TGTGCCAGCAGTGAAGCGTTACTAGCGGTACCTAGCACAGATACGCAGTATTTT.